Below, 8 T cell receptor beta chains from the same sample are listed, as sequenced in a study of blood T cells in healthy people across ages. A sample-barcoded 5' primer and a J-beta primer mix were used in a second PCR of roughly 7 to 11 cycles. MiXCR was run by TCRdb on the 5' RACE reads, yielding one entry per CDR3 protein. The profile shows over 1,300,000 distinct CDR3 sequences, approximately 59% of them singletons. The material sequenced was blood. These receptors were collected from a man aged 18-30 years in good health.

This clonotype was counted only a few times. The V gene is TRBV6-2 or TRBV6-3, the J gene TRBJ1-2; maybe TRBD1 (6 bases). Trimming took 5 bases from V and 4 from J, leaving 14 bases between them. The CDR3 runs 14 residues. The germline CDR1 and CDR2 sequences are MNHEY and SVGEGT. In DNA, the CDR3 is TGTGCCAGCAGTGGACAGTCTCGGGTCTATGGCTACACCTTC. Translating it yields CASSGQSRVYGYTF.

This clonotype was found a few times. The chain recombines TRBV25-1 with TRBJ1-2; D is unresolved. Germline V gene data show CDR1 as MGHDK and CDR2 as SYGVNS. The V end lost 4 bases, the J end lost 8 bases, and 8 bases lay between the germline ends. The CDR3 has 11 residues. CDR3 residues: CASSVNSGYTF. CDR3 bases: TGTGCCAGCAGTGTGAATTCGGGCTACACCTTC.

This clonotype was observed a few times. The chain recombines TRBV20-1 with TRBJ2-7; TRBD2 matches at 12 bases. CDR3 size: 14 residues. Germline trimming cut 6 bases from V and 0 bases from J; bases unmatched to any gene: 3. The germline V gene encodes CDR1 DFQATT and CDR2 SNEGSKA (reference sequence). CDR3 nucleotides: TGCAGTGCGTGGACTAGCGGGACCTCCTACGAGCAGTACTTC. Translated, it gives CSAWTSGTSYEQYF.

V is TRBV6-5 and J is TRBJ2-2; TRBD2 is a possible D gene (6 bases). Germline V gives CDR1 MNHEY, CDR2 SVGAGI. V shed 5 bases and J shed 4 bases, with 17 bases lying between them. The CDR3 runs 16 residues. Here the CDR3 reads CASSRYWGESTGELFF. CDR3 nucleotide sequence: TGTGCCAGCAGTCGATACTGGGGGGAGAGCACCGGGGAGCTGTTTTTT.

The rearrangement uses TRBV11-2 and TRBJ2-1; 13 bases match TRBD2. The CDR3 has 19 amino acids. Germline V lookup: CDR1 SGHAT, CDR2 FQNNGV. Germline trimming cut 5 bases from V and 1 base from J; bases unmatched to any gene: 11. CDR3 DNA: TGTGCCAGCAGCCCTAGTCCCGGGACTAGCGGGGTTTCCTACAATGAGCAGTTCTTC. This translates into CASSPSPGTSGVSYNEQFF.

This clonotype was detected a few times. The chain joins TRBV12-3 or TRBV12-4 to TRBJ2-1; either TRBD1 or TRBD2 may supply D (6 bases each). V lost 8 bases and J lost 7, with 15 bases in between. This CDR3 is 13 amino acids long. The CDR3 here is CASGGGTLNEQFF. The CDR3 bases are TGTGCCAGCGGAGGGGGTACTTTGAATGAGCAGTTCTTC.

The chain recombines TRBV7-6 with TRBJ2-7; TRBD2 aligns across 14 bases. Germline CDR1 is SGHVS and CDR2 is FNYEAQ. V lost 5 bases, J lost 7 bases, and 7 bases stayed unmatched. The CDR3 is 15 residues long. CDR3 sequence: CASSQGTSGGSEQYF. Here the CDR3 DNA reads TGTGCCAGCAGCCAGGGGACTAGCGGGGGCTCGGAGCAGTACTTC.

The V call is TRBV5-1, the J call TRBJ2-4, with a possible D match to TRBD2 (6 bases). The end of the DNA aligns better with TRBJ2-7, so the J call may be wrong. The CDR3 covers 14 residues. CDR1 and CDR2 from the germline V gene are SGHRS and YFSETQ. CDR3 bases: TGCGCCAGCAGCTTGGTGCGGGACCCCTACGAGCAGTACTTC. Protein product: CASSLVRDPYEQYF.